The clone carrying this TCR beta chain was picked up a small number of times. The antigen is not known. The sample originates from a study of blood T cells in healthy people across ages. Study findings and constraints: When set beside aged donors, long-lived donors presented more naive CD4+ cells and higher diversity.

The CDR3 covers 15 residues. Germline CDR1 reads SQVTM; CDR2 reads ANQGSEA. The ends were cut back, 4 bases at V and 2 bases at J, with 17 bases in the middle. Sample-barcoded 5' priming and a J-beta primer mix drove a second PCR of 7 to 11 cycles. TCRdb re-called the 5' RACE reads with MiXCR, one entry per CDR3 protein. The sample contains roughly 1.5 million distinct CDR3 sequences, about 42% of which appear only once. The chain recombines TRBV29-1 with TRBJ1-1; D not resolved. This clonotype was sampled from a woman younger than 30 in good health. Input material: blood. In nucleotides, the CDR3 is TGCAGCGTTGCCTATGGGTCGTCGTCAAACACTGAAGCTTTCTTT. Translated: CSVAYGSSSNTEAFF.